These 9 T cell receptor beta chains were all obtained from the same sample, sequenced in a study of cytomegalovirus exposure and HLA in healthy donors listed by TCRdb under 2017. The library was prepared using the immunoSEQ multiplex PCR assay. A mixture of 60 forward primers for TCR Vbeta segments and 13 reverse primers for TCR Jbeta segments was used in the multiplex PCR. TCRdb's version of the immuneACCESS table is confined to in-frame rearrangements and falls short of the full clone set. An unresolved V gene accounts for under half of the shortfall where checked; the remainder is of unknown origin. The sample contains tens of thousands of clones, 75% to 85% of them found a single time. The ten most abundant clones make up under 2% of the sample. Sequenced sample: PBMCs. Every receptor here comes from a woman aged 25 to 39 in good health and CMV-seronegative.

Regarding this clone: Relative to the germline gene, one junction end is altered; a read error may explain this. This chain links TRBV5-8 with TRBJ2-2; possible D gene TRBD2, 5 bases. The germline V gene has CDR1 SGHTS and CDR2 YDEGEE. This CDR3 has 13 amino acids. This CDR3 reads CASSLRYTGELLF. The CDR3 nucleotides read TGTGCCAGCAGCTTGAGGTACACCGGGGAGCTGCTTTTT.

This sequence joins TRBV5-6 and TRBJ2-2; the D gene is possibly TRBD1 (6 bases). This CDR3 is built from 14 residues. Germline values: CDR1 SGHDT, CDR2 YYEEEE. The V end lost 4 bases, the J end lost 7 bases, and 14 bases lay between the germline ends. The CDR3 DNA reads TGTGCCAGCAGCCCCGGCAGGGGAAGCGGGGAGCTGTTTTTT. Amino acids: CASSPGRGSGELFF.

This clone was seen a handful of times. This specimen includes other DNA sequences encoding the same CDR3. J is TRBJ1-3 and V is TRBV4-3; 7 bases fit TRBD1. The CDR3 is 16 residues long. Germline V gene sequence: CDR1 LGHNA, CDR2 YSLEER. Trimming at V came to 0 bases and at J to 2 bases, leaving 4 bases not matched to a gene. CDR3 DNA sequence: TGCGCCAGCAGCCAAGATCCAACAGGGGCTGGAAACACCATATATTTT. Encoded protein: CASSQDPTGAGNTIYF.

The chain recombines TRBV28 with TRBJ2-5; D remains ambiguous. CDR1 is MDHEN, CDR2 SYDVKM, per germline. The CDR3 consists of 14 residues. With 0 bases removed from V and 2 bases from J, the gap between germline ends came to 7 bases. CDR3 in DNA: TGTGCCAGCAGTTTATGGGGCCCTCAAGAGACCCAGTACTTC. This gives the protein CASSLWGPQETQYF. Combining the CDR3 with reference TRBV28 and TRBJ2-5 gives the whole variable domain DVKVTQSSRYLVKRTGEKVFLECVQDMDHENMFWYRQDPGLGLRLIYFSYDVKMKEKGDIPEGYSVSREKKERFSLILESASTNQTSMYLCASSLWGPQETQYFGPGTRLLVL.

This chain links TRBV30 with TRBJ2-1, with D perhaps TRBD2 (5 bases). Germline V gene data show CDR1 as GTSNPN and CDR2 as SVGIG (reference sequence). The CDR3 length is 13 residues. Trimming stripped 2 bases from V and 9 bases from J, with 14 bases between. In DNA, the CDR3 is TGTGCCTGGAGTTCACTAGGTTCGGGTGAGCAGTTCTTC. Its translation: CAWSSLGSGEQFF.

The rearrangement uses TRBV19 and TRBJ1-5, with D possibly TRBD1 on 5 matching bases. V lost 3 bases to trimming and J lost 4 bases, with 16 bases between them. The CDR3 runs 16 residues. The germline V gene has CDR1 LNHDA and CDR2 SQIVND (reference sequence). This CDR3 is CASSIRGSVTNQPQHF. In DNA, the CDR3 is TGTGCCAGTAGTATTAGGGGCAGTGTCACTAATCAGCCCCAGCATTTT. Supplemented by reference TRBV19 and TRBJ1-5, the full variable domain reads DGGITQSPKYLFRKEGQNVTLSCEQNLNHDAMYWYRQDPGQGLRLIYYSQIVNDFQKGDIAEGYSVSREKKESFPLTVTSAQKNPTAFYLCASSIRGSVTNQPQHFGDGTRLSIL.

This clone has a handful of counts. The J gene is TRBJ1-2, the V gene TRBV5-5; the match to TRBD1 covers 9 bases. Germline assignment: CDR1 SGHKS and CDR2 YYEKEE (reference sequence). The junction had 9 bases not matched to a gene; V was cut back by 4 bases and J by 5 bases. CDR3 length equals 15 residues. CDR3 coding DNA: TGTGCCAGCAGCCTAGCCGGGACAGGGTTTTATGGCTACACCTTC. Translated, it gives CASSLAGTGFYGYTF. The whole variable domain, filled in from reference TRBV5-5 and TRBJ1-2, reads DAGVTQSPTHLIKTRGQQVTLRCSPISGHKSVSWYQQVLGQGPQFIFQYYEKEERGRGNFPDRFSARQFPNYSSELNVNALLLGDSALYLCASSLAGTGFYGYTFGSGTRLTVV.

The rearrangement links TRBV27 to TRBJ1-2; D uncertain. The CDR3 totals 15 residues. Germline values: CDR1 MNHEY, CDR2 SMNVEV (reference sequence). V was cut by 0 bases and J by 1 base, with 9 bases left in between. CDR3 region: CASSLSMWLNYGYTF. In DNA form, the CDR3 reads TGTGCCAGCAGTTTATCGATGTGGCTTAACTATGGCTACACCTTC.

This clone has only one observation. This chain connects TRBV7-8 to TRBJ2-7, with 9 nucleotides matching TRBD1. Germline values: CDR1 SGHVS, CDR2 FQNEAQ. The CDR3 is 15 amino acids. V was pared by 1 base and J by 2 bases, with 3 bases of the junction left unmatched. The CDR3 loop is CASSLDGTGTYEQYF. The CDR3 DNA sequence: TGTGCCAGCAGCTTAGACGGGACAGGGACCTACGAGCAGTACTTC.